This TCR beta chain derives from a study of blood T cell repertoires in COVID-19. For the study at large: There were acute and convalescent COVID-19 samples, and they came from the United States, Italy and Spain. T cells, B-cell-depleted T cells, or PBMCs provided the cDNA or gDNA that served as material.

Germline V gene lookup returns CDR1 SNHLY and CDR2 FYNNEI. This CDR3 spans 16 amino acids. V trimming: 8 bases; J trimming: 5 bases; junction bases outside the gene matches: 13. As processed by the authors: The assay estimated nucleated cells by amplifying reference gene primers. Method: immunoSEQ multiplex PCR; TCRdb's copy keeps in-frame clones and lacks some. That table supplies the V and J calls and clone size; D and trimming were determined from the DNA. The sample holds 150,000 or so clones, about 88% seen once. This sequence was found in a man aged 18 to 30 with acute or convalescent COVID-19. The specimen was peripheral blood. This sequence joins TRBV2 and TRBJ2-5; 11 bases are a match to TRBD2. This chain's CDR3 is CASHIGSGGAWETQYF. As DNA, the CDR3 is TGTGCCAGCCACATAGGTAGCGGGGGGGCCTGGGAGACCCAGTACTTC.